One sample yielded the 5 T cell receptor beta chains listed below, sequenced in a study of PD-L1 blockade in urothelial cancer. Time point defined: pretreatment peripheral blood. The data were produced by immunoSEQ multiplex PCR, yet TCRdb's version contains in-frame clones alone and is incomplete. The sample contains 100,000 to 150,000 clones, 84% of which appear only once. Sequences were derived from PBMCs, sampled around atezolizumab (anti-PD-L1) treatment. Every receptor here comes from a man between 45 and 60 years old with urothelial cancer.

This clone appeared once. This chain uses TRBV6-5 with TRBJ2-3, with 7 positions matching TRBD1. The trim removed 5 bases at V and 7 bases at J, leaving 6 bases unmatched. The CDR3 runs 13 residues. The germline V gene has CDR1 MNHEY and CDR2 SVGAGI. DNA for the CDR3: TGTGCCAGCAGTAGACAGGGAGTGAATACGCAGTATTTT. Its translation is CASSRQGVNTQYF.

The genes are TRBV2 and TRBJ2-3; a weak D match, TRBD1 (6 bases). The germline V and J ends were trimmed by 2 bases and 6 bases, with 12 bases remaining between them. CDR1 is SNHLY, CDR2 FYNNEI, per germline. This CDR3 is 14 amino acids long. This chain's CDR3 is CASSESGRGDTQYF. The CDR3 DNA reads TGTGCCAGCAGTGAATCCGGTAGGGGGGATACGCAGTATTTT. Looking up the rest from reference TRBV2 and TRBJ2-3 gives the full variable domain: EPEVTQTPSHQVTQMGQEVILRCVPISNHLYFYWYRQILGQKVEFLVSFYNNEISEKSEIFDDQFSVERPDGSNFTLKIRSTKLEDSAMYFCASSESGRGDTQYFGPGTRLTVL.

The genes are TRBV28 and TRBJ1-5; D not resolved. The CDR3 consists of 15 residues. Trimming removed 2 bases at V and 2 bases at J, with 10 bases between. Germline V gives CDR1 MDHEN, CDR2 SYDVKM. The CDR3, as DNA: TGTGCCAGCAGTTTAAGGATGAGGGGCAATCAGCCCCAGCATTTT. Translation gives CASSLRMRGNQPQHF.

This chain connects TRBV25-1 to TRBJ2-3, with 12 bases that match TRBD1. The germline V gene has CDR1 MGHDK and CDR2 SYGVNS. CDR3 length: 16 amino acids. V shed 1 base, J shed 7 bases, and the junction held 6 bases outside the gene matches. CDR3 bases: TGTGCCAGCAGTGAATTTGGGACAGGGGGCGCAAATACGCAGTATTTT. It translates to CASSEFGTGGANTQYF.

A single count supports this clone. The chain uses TRBV11-2 and TRBJ1-2; D not certain. Trimming shortened V by 5 bases and J by 7 bases, and 11 bases separated the two germline ends. Germline V lookup: CDR1 SGHAT, CDR2 FQNNGV. CDR3 length: 12 residues. The CDR3 reads CASSPPGSGYTF. The DNA of the CDR3 is TGTGCCAGCAGCCCGCCCGGGAGTGGCTACACCTTC. Combining the CDR3 with reference TRBV11-2 and TRBJ1-2 gives the whole variable domain EAGVAQSPRYKIIEKRQSVAFWCNPISGHATLYWYQQILGQGPKLLIQFQNNGVVDDSQLPKDRFSAERLKGVDSTLKIQPAKLEDSAVYLCASSPPGSGYTFGSGTRLTVV.